The clone carrying this T cell receptor (beta chain) was picked up many times. Antigen: not known. V lost 4 bases and J lost 3; bases outside the gene matches: 6. The CDR3 is 14 residues long. From germline, CDR1 is SGHRS and CDR2 YFSETQ. From 300 to 450 ng of RNA, a library with molecular barcoded alpha/delta and beta/gamma adaptors was made. TCRdb fed the reads into MiXCR, producing one record per CDR3 protein. Found here are about 38,000 distinct CDR3 sequences, roughly an eighth of them singletons; the top ten hold 25% to 30%. The record originates from a study of read filtering for tumor transcriptome and immune sequencing. Across the study: Revised staging placed fewer than ten patients in R-ISS I, about 16 in II, more than five in III.

Study-level points and caveats: Dropping single-read clonotypes raised IR-seq and RNA-seq shared-clonotype correlation. IR-seq captured clonotypes deeper and more reliably than RNA-seq.

Bone marrow was sampled from every patient at the time of active disease. J is TRBJ1-1 and V is TRBV5-1; 7 bases fit TRBD1. The origin of this receptor is a donor aged 40 or over with multiple myeloma. The sample taken for sequencing was a population of CD138-negative cells sorted from bone marrow. CDR3 sequence (DNA): TGCGCCAGCAGCAACACCAGGGGGGACACTGAAGCTTTCTTT. Translated: CASSNTRGDTEAFF.